The 27 T cell receptor beta chains below all came from one sample that was sequenced in a study of blood T cell repertoires in COVID-19. Using immunoSEQ multiplex PCR, the repertoire was profiled, and TCRdb retains in-frame clones only, with some absent. Among about 220,000 clones listed, around 80% were seen once. Sequencing was done on a sample of peripheral blood. The receptors here all came from a human donor in a cohort sampled during active COVID-19.

The chain joins TRBV7-2 to TRBJ2-6, with D maybe TRBD1 (5 bases). Germline assignment: CDR1 SGHTA and CDR2 FQGNSA. Between the trimmed V and J ends, which lost 7 bases and 2 bases, there was a span of 6 bases. CDR3 length equals 13 residues. This chain's CDR3 is CASTRAGANVLTF. In nucleotides, the CDR3 is TGTGCCAGCACCAGGGCTGGGGCCAACGTCCTGACTTTC.

This clone was observed once. This chain joins TRBV19 and TRBJ2-6; D is uncertain. This CDR3 region has 16 residues. Germline V gene lookup returns CDR1 LNHDA and CDR2 SQIVND (reference sequence). V was trimmed by 6 bases and J by 1 base, leaving 13 bases between them. The CDR3 sequence is CASSRARRSGANVLTF. The DNA of the CDR3 is TGTGCCAGTAGCCGCGCCCGGAGATCTGGGGCCAACGTCCTGACTTTC. The variable domain in full, completed from reference TRBV19 and TRBJ2-6, reads DGGITQSPKYLFRKEGQNVTLSCEQNLNHDAMYWYRQDPGQGLRLIYYSQIVNDFQKGDIAEGYSVSREKKESFPLTVTSAQKNPTAFYLCASSRARRSGANVLTFGAGSRLTVL.

J is TRBJ2-7 and V is TRBV11-2; D is unresolved. V was trimmed by 1 base and J by 1 base, leaving 8 bases between them. CDR1 is SGHAT and CDR2 is FQNNGV in the germline V gene. The CDR3 is 14 amino acids. The CDR3 sequence: CASSLGQVSYEQYF. CDR3 nucleotides: TGTGCCAGCAGCTTAGGTCAGGTGTCCTACGAGCAGTACTTC.

This chain uses TRBV21-1 with TRBJ2-2; the table's TRBD1 call for D was not verified on the DNA. TRBV21-1 is listed as a pseudogene. CDR3 length: 15 residues. The CDR3 loop is CAEKGAVANTGELFF. CDR3 DNA: TGTGCCGAAAAGGGGGCGGTTGCGAACACCGGGGAGCTGTTTTTT.

This chain joins TRBV27 and TRBJ2-1; TRBD2 matches at 11 bases. The V and J ends lost 6 bases and 7 bases, in that order; junction bases with no gene match: 8. This CDR3 region has 15 residues. Germline V lookup: CDR1 MNHEY, CDR2 SMNVEV (reference sequence). Here the CDR3 DNA reads TGTGCCAGCAGGGTAGCGGGAGGGAGTGGAAATGAGCAGTTCTTC. Amino acids: CASRVAGGSGNEQFF.

This chain connects TRBV28 to TRBJ1-1; D gene uncertain. Germline CDR1 and CDR2: MDHEN and SYDVKM. V was trimmed by 4 bases and J by 0 bases, leaving 9 bases between them. The CDR3 runs 14 residues. The CDR3 DNA sequence: TGTGCCAGCAGTTCCCCGGCGGTGAACACTGAAGCTTTCTTT. Translated, it gives CASSSPAVNTEAFF.

A remark on this clone: Other DNA sequences in this specimen translate into the identical CDR3. V usage is TRBV5-4 and J usage is TRBJ2-5, with 10 bases matching TRBD2. Trimming took 5 bases from V and 4 from J; bases not matched to a gene: 5. The germline V gene has CDR1 SGHNT and CDR2 YYREEE (reference sequence). The CDR3 sequence is 14 residues long. The CDR3 DNA follows: TGTGCCAGCAGTTTAGCGGGGGGAGGAGAGACCCAGTACTTC. The encoded protein is CASSLAGGGETQYF.

This clone was observed once. This chain links TRBV19 with TRBJ1-4, with 8 bases matching TRBD1. The junction had 4 bases not matched to a gene; V was cut back by 10 bases and J by 3 bases. The CDR3 is made up of 13 amino acids. The germline CDR1 and CDR2 sequences are LNHDA and SQIVND (reference sequence). The CDR3 sequence: CATIRGPNEKLFF. The CDR3 DNA reads as TGTGCCACTATCAGGGGGCCTAATGAAAAACTGTTTTTT. Full variable domain (rest looked up from reference TRBV19 and TRBJ1-4): DGGITQSPKYLFRKEGQNVTLSCEQNLNHDAMYWYRQDPGQGLRLIYYSQIVNDFQKGDIAEGYSVSREKKESFPLTVTSAQKNPTAFYLCATIRGPNEKLFFGSGTQLSVL.

The rearrangement joins TRBV28 to TRBJ2-7; 15 bases match TRBD2. Germline CDR1 and CDR2: MDHEN and SYDVKM. After removal of 6 bases from V and 5 bases from J, the junction contained 11 bases not matched to a gene. There are 17 residues in the CDR3. CDR3 amino acids: CASSPGLAGGGGDEQYF. The DNA for the CDR3 is TGTGCCAGCAGCCCGGGACTAGCGGGAGGTGGAGGTGACGAGCAGTACTTC.

This chain uses TRBV6-2 or TRBV6-3 with TRBJ1-2; no definite D call. V was pared by 5 bases and J by 2 bases, with 24 bases between. The length of the CDR3 is 18 residues. Per germline, CDR1 MNHEY and CDR2 SVGEGT. CDR3 amino acids: CASSQVAVRGRPNYGYTF. The CDR3 nucleotides are TGTGCCAGCAGTCAAGTTGCTGTTCGAGGGCGGCCCAACTATGGCTACACCTTC.

The CDR3 nucleotides read TGTGCCAGCAGTTTGCGACAAAATCTTTTAGGAGATACGCAGTATTTT. This translates into CASSLRQNLLGDTQYF. The rearrangement joins TRBV28 to TRBJ2-3; D not resolved. With 3 bases removed from V and 5 bases from J, the gap between germline ends came to 18 bases. The germline gives CDR1 MDHEN, CDR2 SYDVKM. The CDR3 length is 16 residues. Drawing the rest from reference TRBV28 and TRBJ2-3, the complete variable domain is DVKVTQSSRYLVKRTGEKVFLECVQDMDHENMFWYRQDPGLGLRLIYFSYDVKMKEKGDIPEGYSVSREKKERFSLILESASTNQTSMYLCASSLRQNLLGDTQYFGPGTRLTVL.

V usage is TRBV11-3 and J usage is TRBJ2-5, with D perhaps TRBD1 (6 bases). Germline V gives CDR1 SGHNT, CDR2 YENEEA. The ends were cut back, 7 bases at V and 6 bases at J, with 12 bases in the middle. The CDR3 contains 12 residues. CDR3 protein: CASKGQGKTQYF. The CDR3 DNA sequence: TGTGCCAGCAAAGGGCAGGGGAAGACCCAGTACTTC.

The chain joins TRBV7-9 to TRBJ1-2, with a weak D call TRBD1 (5 bases). V was trimmed by 5 bases and J by 6 bases, leaving 10 bases between them. The CDR3 length is 12 residues. Germline V lookup: CDR1 SEHNR, CDR2 FQNEAQ (reference sequence). DNA of the CDR3: TGTGCCAGCAGCCCCCCGACAGATGGCTACACCTTC. This gives the protein CASSPPTDGYTF.

This rearrangement joins TRBV28 to TRBJ2-3; TRBD1 might be the D (8 bases). CDR1 and CDR2 from the germline V gene are MDHEN and SYDVKM. CDR3 length: 16 residues. The germline V and J ends were trimmed by 5 bases and 6 bases, with 21 bases remaining between them. Written as DNA, the CDR3 is TGTGCCAGCAGTCAACCTACAGGGGGGGGTCGGGATACGCAGTATTTT. This encodes CASSQPTGGGRDTQYF.

The J gene is TRBJ2-3, the V gene TRBV29-1; possibly TRBD2 for D (6 bases). The CDR3 covers 13 residues. Per germline, CDR1 SQVTM and CDR2 ANQGSEA. V lost 1 base, J lost 4 bases, and 9 bases lay in between. The CDR3 region has the DNA TGCAGCGTTGAAGTCGGAGGGGCAGATACGCAGTATTTT. Residues: CSVEVGGADTQYF.

This clone was recorded once. The V gene is TRBV18, the J gene TRBJ2-3; TRBD2 aligns across 7 bases. The CDR3 is made up of 16 amino acids. Germline assignment: CDR1 KGHSH and CDR2 LQKENI. With V trimmed by 3 bases and J by 1 base, 7 bases remained unmatched. The CDR3 nucleotides read TGTGCCAGCTCACCCTACTTTCGGGAGGGCACAGATACGCAGTATTTT. It codes for CASSPYFREGTDTQYF. Variable domain in full (rest from reference TRBV18 and TRBJ2-3): NAGVMQNPRHLVRRRGQEARLRCSPMKGHSHVYWYRQLPEEGLKFMVYLQKENIIDESGMPKERFSAEFPKEGPSILRIQQVVRGDSAAYFCASSPYFREGTDTQYFGPGTRLTVL.

This clone has only a few counts. The gene calls are TRBV7-2 and TRBJ2-3; D perhaps matches TRBD2 (6 bases). With 2 bases removed from V and 8 bases from J, the gap between germline ends came to 17 bases. Germline-derived CDR1 and CDR2 are SGHTA and FQGNSA. This CDR3 is 15 amino acids long. CDR3 sequence: CASSLNGGEMGTQYF. The CDR3 nucleotides read TGTGCCAGCAGCTTAAATGGCGGGGAAATGGGTACGCAGTATTTT.

V usage is TRBV3-1 (or the pseudogene TRBV3-2) and J usage is TRBJ2-1; 13 nucleotides agree with TRBD2. Trimming cost V 4 bases and J 2 bases; bases outside gene matches: 2. The CDR3 loop spans 16 amino acids. From germline, CDR1 is LGHDT and CDR2 YNNKEL (reference sequence). CDR3 loop: CASSLGLAGPYNEQFF. CDR3 DNA: TGTGCCAGCAGCCTGGGACTAGCGGGGCCCTACAATGAGCAGTTCTTC.

For the CDR3, the DNA is TGTGCCAGCAGTTATGGGAAACCGGGGGACTATGGCTACACCTTC. Translating it yields CASSYGKPGDYGYTF. The V and J genes are TRBV6-2 or TRBV6-3 and TRBJ1-2, with D possibly matching TRBD1 (5 bases). The CDR3 loop spans 15 amino acids. V was cut by 3 bases and J by 3 bases, with 14 bases left in between. Germline CDR1 is MNHEY and CDR2 is SVGEGT.

Only a few counts were recorded for this clone. The chain couples TRBV7-9 to TRBJ2-7; 7 nucleotides agree with TRBD2. V lost 5 bases and J lost 0; bases outside the gene matches: 4. The CDR3 totals 14 residues. Germline V gene data show CDR1 as SEHNR and CDR2 as FQNEAQ (reference sequence). The CDR3 reads CASSPRESSYEQYF. The CDR3 bases are TGTGCCAGCAGCCCGCGGGAGAGCTCCTACGAGCAGTACTTC.

A word on this clone: A far larger clone is one base from this, pointing to a likely read error. This rearrangement joins TRBV12-3 or TRBV12-4 to TRBJ2-1; D remains ambiguous. V lost 5 bases, J lost 8 bases, and 7 bases lay in between. There are 11 residues in the CDR3. CDR3 loop: CASSPRYEQFF. The CDR3 bases are TGTGCCAGCAGTCCGAGATATGAGCAGTTCTTC.

As concerns this clone: Other DNA sequences in this specimen translate into the identical CDR3. The CDR3 sequence: CASSGQGAGQPQHF. The CDR3 nucleotides are TGTGCCAGCAGTGGACAGGGGGCGGGTCAGCCCCAGCATTTT. The rearrangement joins TRBV28 to TRBJ1-5; 11 bases map to TRBD1. Per germline, CDR1 MDHEN and CDR2 SYDVKM. With V trimmed by 5 bases and J by 6 bases, 3 bases remained unmatched. The CDR3 contains 14 residues.

The CDR3 DNA is TGTGCCAGCAGTCCGGGGGGAGTAGCGGGACTGGCGCGGAGGGAGACCCAGTACTTC. Translation gives CASSPGGVAGLARRETQYF. The gene calls are TRBV9 and TRBJ2-5; 8 bases are shared with TRBD2. J lost 5 bases, V lost 5 bases, and 23 bases had no gene match. CDR1 is SGDLS and CDR2 is YYNGEE in the germline V gene. The CDR3 has 19 amino acids.

This clone was found many times. The gene calls are TRBV24-1 and TRBJ1-2; unclear D gene. The CDR3 spans 14 residues. Trimming took 1 base from V and 5 from J, leaving 10 bases between them. Germline V gene sequence: CDR1 KGHDR, CDR2 SFDVKD. Here the CDR3 DNA reads TGTGCCACCAGTGATTTAAACCGCGGGTATGGCTACACCTTC. Protein product: CATSDLNRGYGYTF.

The chain links TRBV28 to TRBJ2-7, with 9 bases matching TRBD1. Looked up from germline, CDR1 is MDHEN and CDR2 is SYDVKM. CDR3 size: 13 residues. V lost 6 bases and J lost 6; bases outside the gene matches: 6. This CDR3 is CASSPGTGREQYF. Here the CDR3 DNA reads TGTGCCAGCAGCCCCGGGACAGGGCGCGAGCAGTACTTC.

The chain uses TRBV6-1 and TRBJ2-5, with D possibly being TRBD1 (6 bases). Between the trimmed V and J ends, which lost 0 bases and 1 base, there was a span of 9 bases. From germline, CDR1 is MNHNS and CDR2 SASEGT. The CDR3 consists of 15 residues. The CDR3 here is CASSEAGQSQETQYF. For the CDR3, the DNA is TGTGCCAGCAGTGAAGCGGGACAATCCCAAGAGACCCAGTACTTC.

The chain carries TRBV3-1 (or the pseudogene TRBV3-2) and TRBJ1-2; D not certain. The V gene's germline CDR1 is LGHDT and CDR2 YNNKEL (reference sequence). Trimming took 0 bases from V and 4 from J, leaving 9 bases between them. This CDR3 is built from 14 residues. The CDR3: CASSQDSRFYGYTF. CDR3 coding DNA: TGTGCCAGCAGCCAAGACTCCAGGTTCTATGGCTACACCTTC.